This T cell receptor beta chain appears in the sequencing data of a study of CD4 T cells in relation to SARS-CoV-2 and coronaviruses. Method: immunoSEQ multiplex PCR; TCRdb's copy keeps in-frame clones and lacks some. The repertoire consists of tens of thousands of clones, with over 60% occurring once and the leading ten covering 29%. Worth noting for this clone: The antigen is undetermined.

Unexposed donor CD4+ T cells date from about 2011-2018, before the COVID-19 pandemic. The cells were cultured for under 13 days before CD4+ T cells were isolated. V lost 5 bases, J lost 0 bases, and 10 bases lay in between. This CDR3 has 15 amino acids. CDR1 and CDR2 (germline): LGHDT, YNNKEL (reference sequence). The sample taken for sequencing was CD4+ T cells from PBMCs, cultured in vitro. This receptor was taken from a human donor in good health. V gene TRBV3-1 (or the pseudogene TRBV3-2) combines with J gene TRBJ2-2; D is ambiguous. CDR3 sequence (DNA): TGTGCCAGCAGCTACGACGACGCGAACACCGGGGAGCTGTTTTTT. Translated, it gives CASSYDDANTGELFF.